This TCR beta chain came from a study of early T cells in non-severe SARS-CoV-2 infection. Background on the study: Bulk RNA taken from unsorted whole blood was sequenced, leaving chains unpaired.

For this clonotype: What it binds is unknown.

General observations from the study: Missing private and CD4 specificities, VDJdb matching favored anti-spike CD8 responses.

Attachment of unique molecular identifiers to individual cDNA molecules was performed. A single record per CDR3 protein comes from TCRdb applying MiXCR to the 5' RACE reads. The sample carries approximately 65,000 distinct CDR3 sequences, approximately 12% recorded once. The CDR3 totals 14 residues. V gave up 0 bases and J gave up 6 bases, with 10 bases separating them. Germline values: CDR1 SGHTA, CDR2 FQGNSA. The specimen was whole blood. The sequence was obtained from an adult who was a healthcare worker with PCR-confirmed SARS-CoV-2 infection or an uninfected control (not recorded which). The chain combines TRBV7-2 with TRBJ2-3; unclear D gene. Here the CDR3 DNA reads TGTGCCAGCAGCTTAGCTGGACGGACGGATACGCAGTATTTT. It is translated as CASSLAGRTDTQYF.